This TCR beta chain was profiled in a study of T cells in localized non-small cell lung cancer (dated by TCRdb to about 2020). About the full investigation: The study analyzed T cell repertoires of under 250 early-stage NSCLC patients, comparing tumors and uninvolved tumor-adjacent lungs. The cohort was made up of 236 treatment-naive NSCLC patients whose localized lung tumors had been resected. NSCLC patients had a mean age of approximately 66 years, and 129 were male and more than 90 female. Results and caveats for the whole study, not just this receptor: Of the top 100 tumor clones, a median of 57 were detected in paired uninvolved adjacent lung; under 30 were also among that lung's top 100. Because of the exploratory design, TCR variables were selected using unadjusted p-values without false-discovery rate correction. Uninvolved tumor-adjacent lung showed the highest T cell clonality, higher than tumor, which suggests more focused antigenic responses in the uninvolved tumor-adjacent lung. Longer overall survival was associated with higher blood T cell density, whereas shorter survival was associated with higher adjacent-lung clonality. Because multi-region tumor sequencing was not performed, intratumor heterogeneity could not be ruled out.

TCR beta CDR3 regions were sequenced from DNA using the immunoSEQ Assay. As for the original processing: To compute T cell density, TCR beta template counts were normalized to usable DNA, which was estimated by amplifying housekeeping genes. Using the preseqR package, richness was estimated by extrapolating to 120,000 templates for tissue samples and 400,000 templates for PBMC samples. Clonality was calculated as one minus Pielou's evenness. Tissue-enriched TCRs were identified through differential abundance testing performed on productive amino-acid clonotypes, with a minimum total count of 5 and an alpha of 0.1. Repertoire overlap between compartments was quantified with the Jaccard Index and Morisita Overlap Index. GLIPH grouped TCR beta CDR3s together with public tetramer-defined viral CDR3s, and a viral motif had to include at least three viral sequences and also show V-gene enrichment. TCRdb retrieved this table from immuneACCESS and kept in-frame rearrangements only. Not all clones are present; in checked studies, unresolved V genes account for under half, and no reason is known for the remainder. Clone size and the V and J calls come from that table; the DNA yielded D and trimming. The sample table records 1,000 to 1,500 clones; 32% of these occur just once. Around 12% of the sample comes from the top ten.

The CDR3 covers 13 residues, taking in both the cysteine and the phenylalanine. The retained sequence is limited to the CDR3, 39 bases, with the frame set at the first base. CDR1 is given as KGHSH and CDR2 as LQKENI, both from the germline V gene. Deletion took 10 bases off V and 1 base off J, with a span of 13 bases between the germline ends. A word on this clone: The specificity of this receptor is unknown. Base quality data are lacking; no much larger clone is found one base away.

Two independent pathologists confirmed that the uninvolved adjacent lung, which was taken at least 2 cm from the tumor margin, was free of atypia. At diagnosis, tumor, uninvolved tumor-adjacent lung and peripheral blood were collected and then preserved as a mix of FFPE and fresh-frozen material. The sequence came from a male donor aged 60 or over with stage I squamous cell lung carcinoma. This receptor chain uses TRBV18 and TRBJ1-1; TRBD1 is a possible D gene, resting on 6 matching bases. This material consisted of normal lung tissue next to the tumor, taken before any cancer treatment. The sequenced DNA: TGTGCCACAAACAGGGAGAAGAACACTGAAGCTTTCTTT. This gives the protein CATNREKNTEAFF.